Presented here are 26 T cell receptor beta chains from one specimen sequenced in a study of T cells in Graves' hyperthyroidism and ophthalmopathy. Regions amplified from RNA transcripts were the TCR beta CDR3 regions. First-round RT-PCR targeting the TCR CDR3 was performed with the HTBI primer set. MiXCR was run by TCRdb on the multiplex PCR reads, yielding one entry per CDR3 protein. Of under 300,000 distinct CDR3 sequences listed, approximately 14% are singletons. Specimen: blood. The receptor set was obtained from a woman between 40 and 55 years old with Graves' hyperthyroidism that later progressed to Graves' ophthalmopathy.

This clonotype was found many times. The chain is built from TRBV5-1 and TRBJ2-1, with 16 bases that match TRBD2. The trim removed 9 bases at V and 13 bases at J, leaving 13 bases unmatched. There are 15 residues in the CDR3. Germline V gene data show CDR1 as SGHRS and CDR2 as YFSETQ. This CDR3 is CATSMGLAGGPGQFF. The CDR3 DNA reads as TGCGCCACCTCGATGGGACTAGCGGGAGGGCCGGGCCAGTTCTTC.

This clonotype was seen at least ten times. The rearrangement uses TRBV10-2 and TRBJ1-5; D is possibly TRBD1 (5 bases). Germline CDR1 reads WSHSY; CDR2 reads SAAADI. The CDR3 contains 16 residues. Trimming pared 3 bases from V and 0 bases from J, leaving 12 bases between. Here the CDR3 DNA reads TGCGCCAGCAGTGAAAGGGGCTGGTATAGCAATCAGCCCCAGCATTTT. It translates to CASSERGWYSNQPQHF.

This clonotype was counted many times. This chain uses TRBV7-8 with TRBJ2-3; D unresolved. The CDR3 has 15 residues. In germline, CDR1 is SGHVS, CDR2 FQNEAQ. Trimming took off 2 bases at V and 8 bases at J, with 17 bases between the two ends. CDR3 bases: TGTGCCAGCAGCTTACTCAGTCTCCTCCGCGGTACGCAGTATTTT. Translating it yields CASSLLSLLRGTQYF.

As for this clonotype: Compared with germline, one end of the junction differs, possibly owing to a read error. This chain uses TRBV28 with TRBJ1-5; 9 bases map to TRBD1. The CDR3 length is 16 residues. Per the germline V gene, CDR1 is MDHEN and CDR2 is SYDVKM. CDR3 in DNA: TGTGCCGGCAGTTCCGACAGGGGGTCCCTCAATCAGCCACAGCATTTT. Its translation: CAGSSDRGSLNQPQHF.

This chain links TRBV5-4 with TRBJ2-1; tentative D call: TRBD1 (6 bases). V shed 3 bases and J shed 12 bases, with 16 bases lying between them. Germline lookup yields CDR1 SGHNT and CDR2 YYREEE (reference sequence). The CDR3 covers 13 residues. The CDR3 DNA sequence: TGTGCCAGCAGCTGGGCTACAGGGCAATGGCAGTTCTTC. Translating it yields CASSWATGQWQFF.

This clonotype was found many times. The chain is built from TRBV19 and TRBJ1-1; TRBD1 is a possible D gene (5 bases). Trimming cost V 3 bases and J 3 bases, with 11 bases left between them. Germline assignment: CDR1 LNHDA and CDR2 SQIVND (reference sequence). CDR3 length equals 14 residues. DNA for the CDR3: TGTGCCAGTAGTATGAACCCGGGGGACACTGAAGCTTTCTTT. Translation gives CASSMNPGDTEAFF.

This clonotype was detected ten times or more. This chain joins TRBV19 and TRBJ2-1; 9 bases are shared with TRBD2. V dropped 7 bases and J dropped 5; count of bases not matched to a gene: 9. Germline CDR1 reads LNHDA; CDR2 reads SQIVND (reference sequence). The CDR3 runs 15 residues. CDR3 amino acids: CASTRLVAGDNEQFF. The CDR3 DNA follows: TGTGCCAGTACTCGGTTGGTAGCGGGAGACAATGAGCAGTTCTTC.

This clonotype was seen only a few times. This chain joins TRBV7-9 and TRBJ2-7, with 7 bases aligning to TRBD2. CDR1 and CDR2 from the germline V gene are SEHNR and FQNEAQ (reference sequence). This CDR3 has 13 amino acids. V lost 1 base and J lost 6; bases outside the gene matches: 3. CDR3 in amino acids: CASSLGTRSEQYF. DNA for the CDR3: TGTGCCAGCAGCTTAGGGACTAGGAGCGAGCAGTACTTC. The full variable domain, completed using reference TRBV7-9 and TRBJ2-7, is DTGVSQNPRHKITKRGQNVTFRCDPISEHNRLYWYRQTLGQGPEFLTYFQNEAQLEKSRLLSDRFSAERPKGSFSTLEIQRTEQGDSAMYLCASSLGTRSEQYFGPGTRLTVT.

This clonotype showed up many times. This chain uses TRBV2 with TRBJ1-5; 9 nucleotides align to TRBD1. Losses at the gene ends were 6 bases for V and 4 bases for J; bases not matched to a gene: 4. The CDR3 extends over 14 amino acids. Germline CDR1 and CDR2: SNHLY and FYNNEI. CDR3 DNA sequence: TGTGCCAGCAGCAGGACAGGGGTGAATCAGCCCCAGCATTTT. Its translation is CASSRTGVNQPQHF. Full variable domain (rest looked up from reference TRBV2 and TRBJ1-5): EPEVTQTPSHQVTQMGQEVILRCVPISNHLYFYWYRQILGQKVEFLVSFYNNEISEKSEIFDDQFSVERPDGSNFTLKIRSTKLEDSAMYFCASSRTGVNQPQHFGDGTRLSIL.

This chain links TRBV20-1 with TRBJ2-7, with 7 bases identical to TRBD2. J gave up 0 bases and V 3 bases, and 5 bases lay outside the gene matches. Germline values: CDR1 DFQATT, CDR2 SNEGSKA (reference sequence). The CDR3 runs 14 residues. CDR3 residues: CSARSGGGSYEQYF. CDR3 coding DNA: TGCAGTGCTAGGTCCGGCGGGGGCTCCTACGAGCAGTACTTC.

There are a few counts of this clonotype. The junction departs from the called germline gene at one end, perhaps through a read error. The chain uses TRBV18 and TRBJ2-7; possible D gene TRBD2, 6 bases. Germline CDR1 KGHSH, CDR2 LQKENI. This CDR3 contains 17 residues. CDR3 bases: TGTGCCAGCTCACCGCGCGCGGGAAGATCAAAAATCTACGAGCACTACTTC. It encodes CASSPRAGRSKIYEHYF.

At least ten counts were recorded for this clonotype. The chain joins TRBV7-3 to TRBJ2-1; 12 positions match TRBD2. The length of the CDR3 is 14 residues. The V gene's germline CDR1 is SGHTA and CDR2 FQGTGA. Trimming removed 5 bases from V and 9 bases from J; junction bases left unmatched: 5. The CDR3 spells CASSTLAGGSEQFF. The DNA for the CDR3 is TGTGCCAGCAGCACCCTAGCGGGAGGGTCTGAGCAGTTCTTC.

This clonotype was seen at least ten times. J is TRBJ2-5 and V is TRBV2, with a possible D match to TRBD2 (6 bases). This CDR3 region has 12 residues. Per the germline V gene, CDR1 is SNHLY and CDR2 is FYNNEI. The V gene lost 6 bases and the J gene lost 4 bases, with 9 bases spanning the gap. The CDR3 sequence: CASREGRETQYF. Here the CDR3 DNA reads TGTGCCAGCAGGGAGGGGAGAGAGACCCAGTACTTC.

This clonotype was observed at least ten times. This chain uses TRBV18 with TRBJ2-7; D is unclear. Trimming removed 4 bases from V and 2 bases from J, with 6 bases in between. From germline, CDR1 is KGHSH and CDR2 LQKENI. CDR3 length equals 12 residues. This CDR3 is CASSLRTYEQYF. CDR3 sequence (DNA): TGTGCCAGCTCACTGAGGACCTACGAGCAGTACTTC. The complete variable domain, with remaining parts taken from reference TRBV18 and TRBJ2-7, reads NAGVMQNPRHLVRRRGQEARLRCSPMKGHSHVYWYRQLPEEGLKFMVYLQKENIIDESGMPKERFSAEFPKEGPSILRIQQVVRGDSAAYFCASSLRTYEQYFGPGTRLTVT.

This clonotype appeared many times. The J gene is TRBJ2-1, the V gene TRBV29-1; D uncertain. Looked up from germline, CDR1 is SQVTM and CDR2 is ANQGSEA. V was cut by 2 bases and J by 4 bases, with 6 bases left in between. This CDR3 is 12 amino acids long. The CDR3 sequence: CSVEYVYNEQFF. The CDR3 DNA is TGCAGCGTTGAATACGTATACAATGAGCAGTTCTTC.

This clonotype has only a few counts. The rearrangement links TRBV3-1 to TRBJ1-1; D may be TRBD1 (5 bases). Trimming shortened V by 5 bases and J by 6 bases, and 16 bases separated the two germline ends. Germline loops: CDR1 LGHDT, CDR2 YNNKEL (reference sequence). The CDR3 is made up of 14 amino acids. The CDR3 region is CASSVRGGGSEAFF. The DNA for the CDR3 is TGTGCCAGCAGCGTTCGGGGGGGGGGTTCTGAAGCTTTCTTT.

The sample holds many counts of this clonotype. This chain connects TRBV5-1 to TRBJ1-4, with 11 bases lining up with TRBD1. Trimming cost V 3 bases and J 10 bases; bases outside gene matches: 8. The CDR3 covers 15 residues. CDR1 and CDR2 from the germline V gene are SGHRS and YFSETQ. The CDR3 DNA reads as TGCGCCAGCAGCTCTTCAGGACAGGGGGCCGGAAAACTGTTTTTT. It specifies CASSSSGQGAGKLFF.

This clonotype was observed a handful of times. The chain uses TRBV5-1 and TRBJ2-5; no clear D. The CDR3 has 16 residues. The V end lost 2 bases, the J end lost 3 bases, and 17 bases lay between the germline ends. Germline CDR1 SGHRS, CDR2 YFSETQ. The CDR3 DNA follows: TGCGCCAGCAGCTTCAACCCTACCATCAGTAAAGAGACCCAGTACTTC. Its protein is CASSFNPTISKETQYF.

This clonotype was recorded many times. The V gene is TRBV6-1, the J gene TRBJ2-7, with TRBD2 identical over 7 bases. The CDR3 runs 14 residues. Germline assignment: CDR1 MNHNS and CDR2 SASEGT. V lost 5 bases to trimming and J lost 6 bases; unmatched junction nucleotides: 10. DNA for the CDR3: TGTGCCAGCAGTTCCAAGTTTGGGAGGGCCGAGCAGTACTTC. Amino acids: CASSSKFGRAEQYF.

This clonotype turned up a few times. The rearrangement uses TRBV5-1 and TRBJ2-7; a weak D match, TRBD1 (6 bases). This CDR3 region has 16 residues. V dropped 0 bases and J dropped 2 bases, with 15 bases sitting between them. CDR1 is SGHRS and CDR2 is YFSETQ in the germline V gene. The CDR3 DNA follows: TGCGCCAGCAGCTTGGCCTCAGGGACACAGACCTACGAGCAGTACTTC. Translation gives CASSLASGTQTYEQYF.

A few counts support this clonotype. The chain links TRBV5-1 to TRBJ2-7; 11 bases align to TRBD2. CDR1 is SGHRS, CDR2 YFSETQ, per germline. J was trimmed by 3 bases and V by 5 bases; bases with no gene match: 7. This CDR3 is built from 15 residues. The CDR3, as DNA: TGCGCCAGCAGTTTACTAGCGGGAGAACTCTACGAGCAGTACTTC. Translation: CASSLLAGELYEQYF.

This clonotype was counted at least ten times. The CDR3 reads CASSWGRWEETQYF. The CDR3 nucleotides are TGTGCCAGCAGCTGGGGAAGGTGGGAGGAGACCCAGTACTTC. The chain uses TRBV7-9 and TRBJ2-5, with D possibly being TRBD2 (5 bases). CDR1 SEHNR and CDR2 FQNEAQ come from the germline V gene (reference sequence). The CDR3 is 14 residues long. Trimming left V 4 bases short and J 5 bases short, with 14 bases between.

This clonotype was recorded at least ten times. The CDR3 sequence is CSARDSLSARGGEAFF. The CDR3 DNA follows: TGCAGTGCTAGAGATTCTCTTTCGGCGAGAGGGGGTGAAGCTTTCTTT. This chain uses TRBV20-1 with TRBJ1-1; TRBD1 is a possible D gene (6 bases). The V gene lost 0 bases and the J gene lost 7 bases, with 21 bases spanning the gap. CDR1 is DFQATT, CDR2 SNEGSKA, per germline (reference sequence). The CDR3 consists of 16 residues.

This clonotype has at least ten counts. V and J are TRBV5-1 and TRBJ2-2, with D uncertain. The V and J ends lost 1 base and 3 bases respectively, with 4 bases between them. Germline CDR1 reads SGHRS; CDR2 reads YFSETQ. CDR3 length: 13 residues. The CDR3 DNA reads TGCGCCAGCAGCTTGACGGACACCGGGGAGCTGTTTTTT. Protein: CASSLTDTGELFF.

This clonotype was counted many times. J is TRBJ1-1 and V is TRBV28; no firm D call. Trimming removed 6 bases from V and 1 base from J, with 12 bases in between. Germline CDR1 is MDHEN and CDR2 is SYDVKM. There are 14 residues in the CDR3. The CDR3 protein is CASRAYSRNTEAFF. The CDR3 DNA follows: TGTGCCAGCAGAGCGTACAGCAGGAACACTGAAGCTTTCTTT.

Many counts were recorded for this clonotype. The J gene is TRBJ2-4, the V gene TRBV11-2; possible D gene TRBD1, 5 bases. V gave up 9 bases and J gave up 9 bases, with 18 bases separating them. Germline V gene lookup returns CDR1 SGHAT and CDR2 FQNNGV. The CDR3 is 13 amino acids. The CDR3 loop is CASKSTGSGIQYF. As DNA, the CDR3 is TGTGCCAGTAAATCAACAGGATCGGGCATTCAGTACTTC.